This T cell receptor beta chain was retrieved from a study of shared clonotypes between healthy human individuals. Study summary: Each donor contributed plates that comprised three CD4 naive, three CD4 memory, two CD8 naive and one CD8 memory. Overall study results and limits: Among non-shared clonotypes, generation probabilities were lower than among those shared by all four donors.

This clone has just one count. Its antigen is unknown. The CDR3 loop spans 15 amino acids. The germline CDR1 and CDR2 sequences are SGHNT and YYREEE (reference sequence). V shed 4 bases, J shed 1 base, and the junction held 3 bases outside the gene matches. Donors comprised healthy HIV-negative adults lacking recent acute infections or vaccinations. Genomic DNA (from each subset) was split evenly across several immunoSEQ plates. Sequencing was performed with immunoSEQ multiplex PCR; in TCRdb, only in-frame clones are kept and a portion is missing. The profile shows about 2 million clones, 85% to 95% of them singletons.

The clonotype was recovered from a man between 18 and 35 years old in good health. Sequencing was done on a sample of naive CD4+ T cells sorted from blood. Subset denoted: CD45RA+ positively selected. This chain joins TRBV5-4 and TRBJ2-5, with 11 bases matching TRBD2. The DNA of the CDR3 is TGTGCCAGCAGCCTACTAGCGGGGGTCCAAGAGACCCAGTACTTC. It encodes CASSLLAGVQETQYF.